The next 20 T cell receptor beta chains were all read from a single sample in a study of T cells in Graves' hyperthyroidism and ophthalmopathy. Researchers took RNA transcripts and amplified the TCR beta CDR3 regions from them. HTBI primers were employed in a first-round RT-PCR of the TCR CDR3. TCRdb used MiXCR to reprocess the multiplex PCR reads, holding one entry per CDR3 protein. The repertoire holds roughly 280,000 distinct CDR3 sequences, with over 15% as singletons. The sequencing input was blood. These receptors all come from a woman aged 60-75 years with Graves' ophthalmopathy.

The table lists this clonotype with a few counts. This chain uses TRBV5-4 with TRBJ2-3, with TRBD2 matching 12 bases. The germline V gene has CDR1 SGHNT and CDR2 YYREEE (reference sequence). CDR3 length equals 16 residues. J gave up 4 bases and V 3 bases, and 6 bases lay outside the gene matches. The CDR3 loop is CASSSRTSGASDTQYF. The CDR3 bases are TGTGCCAGCAGCTCCCGGACTAGCGGGGCCTCAGATACGCAGTATTTT. The variable domain in full, completed from reference TRBV5-4 and TRBJ2-3, reads ETGVTQSPTHLIKTRGQQVTLRCSSQSGHNTVSWYQQALGQGPQFIFQYYREEENGRGNFPPRFSGLQFPNYSSELNVNALELDDSALYLCASSSRTSGASDTQYFGPGTRLTVL.

At least ten counts were recorded for this clonotype. This chain connects TRBV12-3 or TRBV12-4 to TRBJ2-5, with TRBD2 matching 7 bases. This CDR3 spans 12 amino acids. The V segment lost 4 bases and the J segment 6 bases; nucleotides outside the gene matches: 2. The CDR3 region has the DNA TGTGCCAGCAGTTGGGGGGGGAAGACCCAGTACTTC. Translation gives CASSWGGKTQYF.

This clonotype was seen many times. This rearrangement joins TRBV20-1 to TRBJ1-1; D gene unclear. Germline V gives CDR1 DFQATT, CDR2 SNEGSKA (reference sequence). V dropped 1 base and J dropped 7 bases, with 10 bases sitting between them. CDR3 length: 12 residues. CDR3 sequence (DNA): TGCAGTGCTAGAGCTCAGGCACTTGAAGCTTTCTTT. As protein: CSARAQALEAFF.

A word on this clonotype: Being one base from a much bigger clone, this may be a read error. V usage is TRBV18 and J usage is TRBJ1-1; TRBD1 might be the D (5 bases). V gave up 6 bases and J gave up 3 bases, with 14 bases separating them. The CDR3 spans 14 residues. The germline CDR1 and CDR2 sequences are KGHSH and LQKENI. The CDR3 reads CASSPFGGDTEAFF. DNA of the CDR3: TGTGCCAGCTCTCCGTTCGGGGGGGACACTGAAGCTTTCTTT.

This clonotype was picked up a small number of times. This sequence joins TRBV4-2 and TRBJ1-2; 7 bases fit TRBD1. CDR1 LGHNA and CDR2 YNFKEQ come from the germline V gene. Trimming removed 3 bases from V and 1 base from J; junction bases left unmatched: 2. This CDR3 region has 14 residues. The CDR3 is CASSQGQHNYGYTF. DNA of the CDR3: TGTGCCAGCAGCCAGGGACAGCATAACTATGGCTACACCTTC.

This clonotype has only a few counts. Compared with germline, one end of the junction differs, possibly owing to a read error. The gene calls are TRBV6-1 and TRBJ1-2, with 12 bases that match TRBD1. CDR3 size: 16 residues. CDR1 and CDR2 (germline): MNHNS, SASEGT. The CDR3 is CASREAGTGGNYGYTF. The DNA of the CDR3 is TGTGCCAGCAGAGAAGCCGGGACAGGGGGCAACTATGGCTACACCTTC.

This clonotype was observed many times. The chain is built from TRBV19 and TRBJ1-1; tentative D call: TRBD1 (5 bases). Trimming cost V 5 bases and J 0 bases, with 13 bases left between them. This CDR3 region has 15 residues. Germline CDR1 and CDR2: LNHDA and SQIVND (reference sequence). For the CDR3, the DNA is TGTGCCAGTAGTCCACGGACACCCCTGAACACTGAAGCTTTCTTT. It yields the protein CASSPRTPLNTEAFF.

J is TRBJ2-3 and V is TRBV9, with 11 bases matching TRBD2. Germline CDR1 is SGDLS and CDR2 is YYNGEE. V was pared by 0 bases and J by 0 bases, with 6 bases of the junction left unmatched. This CDR3 has 18 residues. For the CDR3, the DNA is TGTGCCAGCAGCGTAGGACTAGCGGGGAGGCTTAGCACAGATACGCAGTATTTT. As protein: CASSVGLAGRLSTDTQYF.

The V gene is TRBV5-1, the J gene TRBJ1-1; D is unresolved. The CDR3 extends over 14 amino acids. Deletions cut 2 bases from V and 2 bases from J, with 10 bases between. Germline assignment: CDR1 SGHRS and CDR2 YFSETQ. CDR3 loop: CASSFLDPNTEAFF. In nucleotides, the CDR3 is TGCGCCAGCAGCTTCCTCGACCCCAACACTGAAGCTTTCTTT.

This clonotype was seen ten or more times. The chain uses TRBV4-1 and TRBJ2-7; TRBD2 is a possible D gene (5 bases). The V gene's germline CDR1 is MGHRA and CDR2 YSYEKL. The V end lost 4 bases, the J end lost 2 bases, and 12 bases lay between the germline ends. The CDR3 spans 14 residues. The CDR3, as DNA: TGCGCCAGCAGCCTCGGACGGGAAACCTACGAGCAGTACTTC. It codes for CASSLGRETYEQYF.

The chain combines TRBV6-1 with TRBJ2-2; unclear D gene. V dropped 9 bases and J dropped 1 base, with 9 bases sitting between them. This CDR3 spans 13 amino acids. Germline V gene data show CDR1 as MNHNS and CDR2 as SASEGT. The CDR3 DNA reads TGTGCCAGTCAGCAGCAGAACACCGGGGAGCTGTTTTTT. Translating it yields CASQQQNTGELFF.

In its sample, this clonotype was seen a few times. The V and J genes are TRBV6-1 and TRBJ2-2; tentatively, D is TRBD1 (5 bases). The germline V and J ends were trimmed by 8 bases and 1 base, with 11 bases remaining between them. This CDR3 is built from 14 residues. Germline V lookup: CDR1 MNHNS, CDR2 SASEGT. The CDR3 DNA reads TGTGCCAGCGGGAAACAGGAGAACACCGGGGAGCTGTTTTTT. Residues: CASGKQENTGELFF.

This clonotype came up many times. The V gene is TRBV27, the J gene TRBJ2-7; no definite D call. This CDR3 region has 15 residues. The V and J ends lost 6 bases and 3 bases respectively, with 18 bases between them. The V gene's germline CDR1 is MNHEY and CDR2 SMNVEV (reference sequence). The CDR3: CASSTTGPADYEQYF. The CDR3 nucleotides read TGTGCCAGCAGCACCACTGGACCGGCGGACTACGAGCAGTACTTC.

This clonotype was recorded at least ten times. The chain combines TRBV12-3 or TRBV12-4 with TRBJ1-2; 7 bases are a match to TRBD1. This CDR3 contains 12 residues. The V segment lost 8 bases and the J segment 6 bases; nucleotides outside the gene matches: 6. Here the CDR3 reads CASQTGVDGYTF. CDR3 bases: TGTGCCAGCCAAACAGGGGTAGATGGCTACACCTTC.

The table lists this clonotype with many counts. CDR3 protein: CASNRLGNQPQHF. CDR3 in DNA: TGTGCCAGCAACCGGTTGGGCAATCAGCCCCAGCATTTT. The rearrangement links TRBV6-2 or TRBV6-3 to TRBJ1-5; no definite D call. The CDR3 contains 13 residues. From germline, CDR1 is MNHEY and CDR2 SVGEGT. V dropped 7 bases and J dropped 2 bases, with 9 bases sitting between them.

This clonotype was recorded a few times. This chain links TRBV19 with TRBJ2-3, with D perhaps TRBD2 (5 bases). CDR1 is LNHDA, CDR2 SQIVND, per germline (reference sequence). This CDR3 has 12 amino acids. The V end was cut by 2 bases, the J end by 8 bases, with 8 bases between. The CDR3 here is CASSISRGTQYF. The DNA of the CDR3 is TGTGCCAGTAGTATATCCCGGGGTACGCAGTATTTT.

This clonotype was seen only a few times. V gene TRBV5-1 combines with J gene TRBJ1-4; D possibly corresponds to TRBD1 (5 bases). The CDR3 has 14 residues. Trimming took 3 bases from V and 5 from J, leaving 11 bases between them. CDR1 and CDR2 from the germline V gene are SGHRS and YFSETQ. The CDR3 loop is CASSSDSRNEKLFF. In nucleotides, the CDR3 is TGCGCCAGCAGCTCTGACAGTCGAAATGAAAAACTGTTTTTT.

This clonotype was found a few times. This chain links TRBV6-1 with TRBJ2-7; D remains ambiguous. CDR3 length: 14 amino acids. Germline V gives CDR1 MNHNS, CDR2 SASEGT. V dropped 5 bases and J dropped 3 bases, with 14 bases sitting between them. DNA of the CDR3: TGTGCCAGCAGTAGGGATGGTCCTTTCTACGAGCAGTACTTC. Translation: CASSRDGPFYEQYF.

This clonotype has only a few counts. The chain couples TRBV7-2 to TRBJ2-3; D is ambiguous. Germline V gene data show CDR1 as SGHTA and CDR2 as FQGNSA. Trimming stripped 1 base from V and 5 bases from J, with 7 bases between. This CDR3 has 13 residues. In DNA, the CDR3 is TGTGCCAGCAGCTTAGGACATCAAGATACGCAGTATTTT. Residues: CASSLGHQDTQYF.

This clonotype was detected once. CDR3 DNA sequence: TGTGCCATCAGTGATTATTACCCTAGCGGGAGCTCCTACAATGAGCAGTTCTTC. Translated: CAISDYYPSGSSYNEQFF. The J gene is TRBJ2-1, the V gene TRBV10-3; 10 bases are shared with TRBD2. Germline CDR1 is ENHRY and CDR2 is SYGVKD. V lost 3 bases and J lost 0; bases outside the gene matches: 8. CDR3 length: 18 amino acids.